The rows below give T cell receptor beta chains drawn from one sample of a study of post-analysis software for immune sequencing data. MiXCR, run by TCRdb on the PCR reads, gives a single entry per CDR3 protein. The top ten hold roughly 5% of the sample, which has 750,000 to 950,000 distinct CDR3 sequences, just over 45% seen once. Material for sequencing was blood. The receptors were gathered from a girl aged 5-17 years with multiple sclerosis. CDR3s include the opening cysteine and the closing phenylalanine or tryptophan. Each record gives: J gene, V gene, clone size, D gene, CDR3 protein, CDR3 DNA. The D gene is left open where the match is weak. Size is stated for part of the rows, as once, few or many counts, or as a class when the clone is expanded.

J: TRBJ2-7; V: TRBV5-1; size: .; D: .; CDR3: CASSLGRTVGGEQYF; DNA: TGCGCCAGCAGCTTGGGGCGGACAGTAGGAGGCGAGCAGTACTTC
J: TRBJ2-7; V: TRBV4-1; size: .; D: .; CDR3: CASSQDQDREGEQYF; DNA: TGCGCCAGCAGCCAAGATCAGGACAGGGAGGGCGAGCAGTACTTC
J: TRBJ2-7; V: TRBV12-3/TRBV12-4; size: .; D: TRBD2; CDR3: CASSLERGVTYEQYF; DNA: TGTGCCAGCAGTTTAGAGCGGGGAGTTACCTACGAGCAGTACTTC
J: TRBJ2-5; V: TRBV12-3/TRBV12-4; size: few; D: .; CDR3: CASSLSAPGETQYF; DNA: TGTGCCAGCAGTTTATCGGCCCCCGGGGAGACCCAGTACTTC
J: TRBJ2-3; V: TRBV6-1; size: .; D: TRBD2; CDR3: CASSELAGVSSDTQYF; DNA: TGTGCCAGCAGTGAACTAGCGGGAGTGTCATCAGATACGCAGTATTTT
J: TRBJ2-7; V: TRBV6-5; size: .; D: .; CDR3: CASRGPRSYEQYF; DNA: TGTGCCAGTCGGGGGCCCAGGTCCTACGAGCAGTACTTC
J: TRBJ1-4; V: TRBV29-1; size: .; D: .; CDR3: CSVEDSGAFGEKLFF; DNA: TGCAGCGTTGAAGATTCGGGGGCGTTTGGTGAAAAACTGTTTTTT
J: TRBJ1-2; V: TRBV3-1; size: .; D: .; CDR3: CASSLASSVGYTF; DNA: TGTGCCAGCAGCCTCGCCTCCAGTGTTGGCTACACCTTC
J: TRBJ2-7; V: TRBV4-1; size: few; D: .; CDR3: CASSQEWASTAYEQYF; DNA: TGCGCCAGCAGCCAAGAGTGGGCTAGCACCGCCTACGAGCAGTACTTC
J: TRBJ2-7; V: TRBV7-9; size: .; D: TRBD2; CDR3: CASSHFPAGPTYEQYF; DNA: TGTGCCAGCAGTCACTTTCCAGCGGGACCAACCTACGAGCAGTACTTC
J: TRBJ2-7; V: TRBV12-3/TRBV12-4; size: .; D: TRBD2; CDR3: CASSSEREAIYEQYF; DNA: TGTGCCAGCAGTTCCGAGCGGGAGGCCATTTACGAGCAGTACTTC
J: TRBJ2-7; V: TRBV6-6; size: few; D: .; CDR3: CASSYRRAYEQYF; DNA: TGTGCCAGCAGTTATCGTAGGGCCTACGAGCAGTACTTC
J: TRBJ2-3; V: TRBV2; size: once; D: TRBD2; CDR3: CASSGLGTTGTDTQYF; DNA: TGTGCCAGCAGTGGTCTTGGGACTACGGGCACAGATACGCAGTATTTT
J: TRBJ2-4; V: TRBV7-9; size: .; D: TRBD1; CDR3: CASSAPTGRKNIQYF; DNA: TGTGCCAGCAGCGCGCCGACAGGGCGCAAAAACATTCAGTACTTC
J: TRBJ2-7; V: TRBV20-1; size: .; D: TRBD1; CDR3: CSARAIPGTGVYEQYF; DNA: TGCAGTGCTAGAGCAATCCCCGGGACAGGGGTCTACGAGCAGTACTTC
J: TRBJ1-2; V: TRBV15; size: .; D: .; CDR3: CATSRDLGVYGYTF; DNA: TGTGCCACCAGCAGAGATCTAGGGGTCTATGGCTACACCTTC
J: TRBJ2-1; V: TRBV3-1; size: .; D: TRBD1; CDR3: CASSQDTGGQFF; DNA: TGTGCCAGCAGCCAAGATACAGGGGGGCAGTTCTTC
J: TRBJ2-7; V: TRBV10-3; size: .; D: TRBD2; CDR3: CATLYGGESYEQYF; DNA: TGTGCCACACTCTATGGGGGGGAATCCTACGAGCAGTACTTC
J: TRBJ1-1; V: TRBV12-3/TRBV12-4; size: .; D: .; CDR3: CASSLSAAPNTEAFF; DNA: TGTGCCAGCAGTTTATCAGCGGCCCCAAACACTGAAGCTTTCTTT
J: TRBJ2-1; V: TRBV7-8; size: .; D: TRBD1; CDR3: CASSFYGTGAGYNEQFF; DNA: TGTGCCAGCAGCTTTTACGGGACAGGGGCCGGCTACAATGAGCAGTTCTTC
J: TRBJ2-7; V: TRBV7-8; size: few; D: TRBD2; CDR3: CASSLGHPGGFSSYEQYF; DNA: TGTGCCAGCAGCTTAGGCCACCCGGGGGGTTTCAGCTCCTACGAGCAGTACTTC